Shown below are 16 T cell receptor beta chains from a single sample sequenced in a study of T cells in Graves' hyperthyroidism and ophthalmopathy (dated by TCRdb to about 2019). The method behind the library was multiplex PCR. The run used an Illumina HiSeq 2000. The TCR beta CDR3 regions were amplified from the RNA transcripts. For the first round of RT-PCR on the TCR CDR3, the HTBI primer set was used together with the Qiagen OneStep RT-PCR kit. The raw public data were reprocessed by TCRdb itself: fastp quality trimming at Q25, MiXCR clonotype calling, in-frame beta chains only. Rows are unified per CDR3 protein, each entry keeping the most common DNA and genes. Recorded for this sample are some 530,000 distinct CDR3 sequences; 20% to 25% of them occurred a single time. Less than 65% of the sample goes to the ten largest clones. The sample taken for sequencing was blood. Receptor source: an older woman with Graves' ophthalmopathy.

The chain has TRBV6-1 and TRBJ2-5, with 8 bases matching TRBD1. Per germline, CDR1 MNHNS and CDR2 SASEGT. The trim removed 6 bases at V and 5 bases at J, leaving 8 bases unmatched. CDR3 length equals 14 residues. The CDR3 nucleotides read TGTGCCAGCAGGAGGACAGGGATTACGGAGACCCAGTACTTC. As protein: CASRRTGITETQYF.

The chain couples TRBV7-9 to TRBJ1-2; a weak D match, TRBD1 (5 bases). Germline assignment: CDR1 SEHNR and CDR2 FQNEAQ (reference sequence). The CDR3 is 15 residues long. V dropped 1 base and J dropped 7 bases, with 16 bases sitting between them. The CDR3, as DNA: TGTGCCAGCAGCTTAGACGGCAGGGTTTCTTCTGGCTACACCTTC. The encoded protein is CASSLDGRVSSGYTF.

The rearrangement joins TRBV2 to TRBJ2-7; no clear D. Germline CDR1 is SNHLY and CDR2 is FYNNEI. Trimming cost V 3 bases and J 4 bases, with 7 bases left between them. CDR3 size: 12 residues. As DNA, the CDR3 is TGTGCCAGCAGTGAGGAGTTTTACGAGCAGTACTTC. Amino acids: CASSEEFYEQYF.

This clonotype showed up many times. The rearrangement uses TRBV2 and TRBJ2-1; perhaps TRBD1 as D (6 bases). The CDR3 runs 12 residues. The germline V and J ends were trimmed by 6 bases and 7 bases, with 10 bases remaining between them. The V gene's germline CDR1 is SNHLY and CDR2 FYNNEI. Here the CDR3 DNA reads TGTGCCAGCAGGGGGGCTAGAAATGAGCAGTTCTTC. Translating it yields CASRGARNEQFF.

This clonotype was seen a few times. The chain couples TRBV12-3 or TRBV12-4 to TRBJ1-1; D is uncertain. Between the trimmed V and J ends, which lost 0 bases and 7 bases, there was a span of 18 bases. This CDR3 region has 16 residues. CDR3 region: CASSLAQSLRLGEAFF. CDR3 DNA sequence: TGTGCCAGCAGTTTAGCGCAGTCTTTGCGACTTGGTGAAGCTTTCTTT.

Many counts were recorded for this clonotype. The chain joins TRBV3-1 to TRBJ1-1; no reliable D call. In germline, CDR1 is LGHDT, CDR2 YNNKEL (reference sequence). V was pared by 2 bases and J by 0 bases, with 7 bases between. CDR3 size: 14 residues. CDR3 nucleotides: TGTGCCAGCAGCCAATTAGGCGTGAACACTGAAGCTTTCTTT. Translating gives CASSQLGVNTEAFF.

V and J are TRBV7-8 and TRBJ2-3, with a possible D match to TRBD1 (7 bases). The CDR3 extends over 16 amino acids. Between the trimmed V and J ends, which lost 0 bases and 3 bases, there was a span of 13 bases. The germline V gene has CDR1 SGHVS and CDR2 FQNEAQ. As DNA, the CDR3 is TGTGCCAGCAGCTTAGCGATAGCAGGGGGGACAGATACGCAGTATTTT. Translated: CASSLAIAGGTDTQYF.

This clonotype was counted once. This chain uses TRBV7-8 with TRBJ2-7, with unresolved D. Germline V gene data show CDR1 as SGHVS and CDR2 as FQNEAQ. V was trimmed by 9 bases and J by 0 bases, leaving 12 bases between them. This CDR3 contains 13 residues. The CDR3: CASRTVSSYEQYF. DNA of the CDR3: TGTGCCAGTAGGACGGTCAGCTCCTACGAGCAGTACTTC.

In this sample, this clonotype turned up many times. The V and J genes are TRBV12-3 or TRBV12-4 and TRBJ2-1, with D possibly being TRBD2 (5 bases). This CDR3 region has 15 residues. V shed 3 bases and J shed 3 bases, with 12 bases lying between them. The CDR3 spells CASSLRRVYYNEQFF. The CDR3 nucleotides are TGTGCCAGCAGTTTGCGGCGGGTCTACTACAATGAGCAGTTCTTC.

The gene calls are TRBV4-3 and TRBJ1-5; D is undetermined. Germline assignment: CDR1 LGHNA and CDR2 YSLEER. Trimming removed 0 bases from V and 0 bases from J, with 6 bases in between. The CDR3 has 15 amino acids. DNA for the CDR3: TGCGCCAGCAGCCAAGATCGGGATAGCAATCAGCCCCAGCATTTT. It translates to CASSQDRDSNQPQHF.

The chain carries TRBV20-1 and TRBJ2-3, with 9 bases aligning to TRBD2. The CDR3 has 17 amino acids. Germline trimming cut 1 base from V and 6 bases from J; bases unmatched to any gene: 14. Germline V lookup: CDR1 DFQATT, CDR2 SNEGSKA (reference sequence). CDR3 sequence reads: CSARVPLLGLAADTQYF. CDR3 sequence (DNA): TGCAGTGCTAGAGTCCCACTCTTGGGACTAGCCGCGGATACGCAGTATTTT.

The chain carries TRBV9 and TRBJ2-3; D gene unclear. Germline CDR1 reads SGDLS; CDR2 reads YYNGEE. There are 14 residues in the CDR3. Trimming left V 0 bases short and J 2 bases short, with 7 bases between. Here the CDR3 reads CASSVGVYTDTQYF. Written as DNA, the CDR3 is TGTGCCAGCAGCGTAGGGGTTTACACAGATACGCAGTATTTT.

This clonotype was seen many times. This chain links TRBV12-3 or TRBV12-4 with TRBJ2-1; the match to TRBD2 covers 8 bases. The CDR3 spans 16 residues. J lost 7 bases, V lost 3 bases, and 11 bases had no gene match. The CDR3 protein is CASSFFPGRAGNEQFF. The CDR3 DNA is TGTGCCAGCAGTTTTTTTCCCGGGAGGGCCGGTAATGAGCAGTTCTTC.

This clonotype was observed at least ten times. Germline and junction disagree at one end, which may indicate a read error. The J gene is TRBJ1-1, the V gene TRBV5-1; D is ambiguous. CDR3 length equals 14 residues. The germline CDR1 and CDR2 sequences are SGHRS and YFSETQ. This chain's CDR3 is CASSLDPVNTEAFF. DNA of the CDR3: TGTGCCAGCAGCTTAGATCCAGTGAACACTGAAGCTTTCTTT. Together with reference TRBV5-1 and TRBJ1-1, the CDR3 gives the full variable domain: KAGVTQTPRYLIKTRGQQVTLSCSPISGHRSVSWYQQTPGQGLQFLFEYFSETQRNKGNFPGRFSGRQFSNSRSEMNVSTLELGDSALYLCASSLDPVNTEAFFGQGTRLTVV.

The chain has TRBV24-1 and TRBJ1-1, with D perhaps TRBD1 (5 bases). Trimming removed 5 bases at V and 8 bases at J, with 11 bases between. This CDR3 spans 12 amino acids. The germline gives CDR1 KGHDR, CDR2 SFDVKD. The CDR3 protein is CATSAPDREAFF. As DNA, the CDR3 is TGTGCCACCAGTGCCCCAGACAGAGAAGCTTTCTTT.

At least ten counts were recorded for this clonotype. This sequence joins TRBV28 and TRBJ2-1, with 7 bases identical to TRBD2. J was trimmed by 1 base and V by 5 bases; bases with no gene match: 11. The CDR3 is made up of 17 amino acids. Germline CDR1 is MDHEN and CDR2 is SYDVKM. The CDR3 protein is CASSRAGTTFSYNEQFF. The CDR3 DNA reads as TGTGCCAGCAGTCGAGCCGGGACTACCTTTTCCTACAATGAGCAGTTCTTC.